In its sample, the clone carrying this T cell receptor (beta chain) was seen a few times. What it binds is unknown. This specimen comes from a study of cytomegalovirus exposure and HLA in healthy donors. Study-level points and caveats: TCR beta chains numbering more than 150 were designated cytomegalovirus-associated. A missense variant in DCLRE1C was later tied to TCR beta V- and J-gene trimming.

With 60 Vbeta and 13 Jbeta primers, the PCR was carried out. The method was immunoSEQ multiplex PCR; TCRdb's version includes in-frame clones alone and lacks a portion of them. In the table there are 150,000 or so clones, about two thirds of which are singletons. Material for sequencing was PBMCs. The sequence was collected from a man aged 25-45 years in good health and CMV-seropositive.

CDR3 in amino acids: CAAGTGGTEAFF. The CDR3 region has the DNA TGTGCCGCCGGGACAGGGGGCACTGAAGCTTTCTTT. V is TRBV19 and J is TRBJ1-1, with 11 bases matching TRBD1. After removal of 11 bases from V and 4 bases from J, the junction contained 3 bases not matched to a gene. The germline V gene encodes CDR1 LNHDA and CDR2 SQIVND (reference sequence). CDR3 length equals 12 residues.